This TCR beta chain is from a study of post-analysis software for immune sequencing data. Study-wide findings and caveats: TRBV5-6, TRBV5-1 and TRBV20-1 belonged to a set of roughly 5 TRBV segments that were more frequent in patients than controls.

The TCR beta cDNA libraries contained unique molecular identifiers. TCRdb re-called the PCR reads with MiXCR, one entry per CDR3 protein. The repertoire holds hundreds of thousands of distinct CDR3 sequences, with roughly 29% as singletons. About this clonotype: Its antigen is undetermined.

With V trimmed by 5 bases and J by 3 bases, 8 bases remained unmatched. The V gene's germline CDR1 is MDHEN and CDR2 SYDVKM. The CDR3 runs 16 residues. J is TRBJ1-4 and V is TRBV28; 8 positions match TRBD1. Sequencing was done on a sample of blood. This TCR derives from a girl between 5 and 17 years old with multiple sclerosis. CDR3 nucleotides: TGTGCCAGCAGTATAATAACAGGGGGGGCTAATGAAAAACTGTTTTTT. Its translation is CASSIITGGANEKLFF.